Listed below are T cell receptor beta chains from one sample, sequenced in a study of T cell responses to AZD1222 COVID-19 vaccine. Data came from immunoSEQ multiplex PCR; TCRdb stores just in-frame clones and leaves some out. The sample includes 95,000 to 150,000 clones, over 80% seen only once; the top ten take approximately 7.9%. The material sequenced was peripheral blood, taken 28 days after the second AZD1222 dose. Every receptor here comes from an adult who received the AZD1222 COVID-19 vaccine. CDR3s include the opening cysteine and the closing phenylalanine or tryptophan. A D gene is named only where the DNA matches it firmly. Clone size is stated in some rows and not others, as once, few, many or a class when expanded.

d_call,cdr3_length,clone_size,v_call,j_call,cdr3_aa,cdr3_nt
TRBD2,16,-,TRBV3-1/TRBV3-2,TRBJ2-1,CASSQGSLAGGLEQFF,TGTGCCAGCAGCCAGGGTAGCCTAGCGGGGGGGCTTGAGCAGTTCTTC
TRBD1,13,-,TRBV28,TRBJ1-6,CASNPGQGSPLHF,TGTGCCAGCAATCCGGGACAGGGCTCACCCCTCCACTTT
TRBD1,16,-,TRBV5-4,TRBJ1-6,CASSGGTGNTNSPLHF,TGTGCCAGCAGCGGAGGGACAGGGAATACAAATTCACCCCTCCACTTT
-,14,-,TRBV18,TRBJ1-3,CASSPELNGNTIYF,TGTGCCAGCTCACCAGAGCTCAATGGAAACACCATATATTTT
-,14,-,TRBV2,TRBJ2-1,CASKTVTSYNEQFF,TGTGCCAGCAAGACAGTTACCTCCTACAATGAGCAGTTCTTC
TRBD1,14,-,TRBV5-1,TRBJ2-7,CASSLEGQGPEQYF,TGCGCCAGCAGCTTGGAGGGACAGGGTCCCGAGCAGTACTTC
-,14,-,TRBV18,TRBJ2-1,CASRGVLTGSEQFF,TGTGCCAGCAGAGGTGTGTTAACGGGGAGTGAGCAGTTCTTC
-,13,-,TRBV6-5,TRBJ1-5,CASSSGVNQPQHF,TGTGCCAGCAGTTCGGGAGTCAATCAGCCCCAGCATTTT
TRBD2,14,-,TRBV6-4,TRBJ2-3,CASSSSGSTDTQYF,TGTGCCAGCAGTTCTAGCGGGAGCACAGATACGCAGTATTTT
-,13,-,TRBV12-3/TRBV12-4,TRBJ2-2,CASGTGTTGELFF,TGTGCCAGCGGCACAGGGACCACCGGGGAGCTGTTTTTT
TRBD1,16,-,TRBV3-1/TRBV3-2,TRBJ1-5,CASSRSGTGGNQPQHF,TGTGCCAGCAGCCGTAGCGGGACAGGGGGCAATCAGCCCCAGCATTTT
-,17,once,TRBV6-1,TRBJ1-1,CASSELGDGFLNTEAFF,TGTGCCAGCAGTGAACTTGGGGACGGGTTTTTGAACACTGAAGCTTTCTTT
-,13,-,TRBV6-6,TRBJ1-1,CATGDTLNTEAFF,TGTGCCACCGGGGACACCTTGAACACTGAAGCTTTCTTT
-,12,-,TRBV24-1,TRBJ1-4,CATSDFTPGLFF,TGTGCCACCAGTGATTTTACACCGGGTCTCTTTTTT
-,16,-,TRBV11-3,TRBJ2-2,CASSPRTASNTGELFF,TGTGCCAGCAGCCCCCGGACAGCATCGAACACCGGGGAGCTGTTTTTT
TRBD1,15,-,TRBV28,TRBJ1-5,CASQKPGQVDQPQHF,TGTGCCAGCCAAAAACCGGGACAGGTGGATCAGCCCCAGCATTTT
TRBD2,18,-,TRBV18,TRBJ2-7,CASSTILTSGRNTYEQYF,TGTGCCAGCTCAACCATTTTAACTAGCGGGAGGAACACCTACGAGCAGTACTTC
TRBD2,15,-,TRBV28,TRBJ2-2,CASSSTSGRAGELFF,TGTGCCAGCAGTTCGACTAGCGGGAGGGCCGGGGAGCTGTTTTTT
TRBD1,14,-,TRBV9,TRBJ1-1,CASSATGSSTEAFF,TGTGCCAGCAGCGCGACAGGGTCGAGCACTGAAGCTTTCTTT
-,14,-,TRBV11-3,TRBJ2-2,CASSPILGTGELFF,TGTGCCAGCAGTCCCATATTGGGCACCGGGGAGCTGTTTTTT
-,11,-,TRBV20-1,TRBJ2-7,CSARGDYEQYF,TGCAGTGCCAGGGGGGACTACGAGCAGTACTTC
-,12,-,TRBV2,TRBJ2-7,CASSLGPDEQYF,TGTGCCAGCAGCCTAGGACCTGACGAGCAGTACTTC
TRBD1,15,-,TRBV18,TRBJ1-1,CASSPRTGANTEAFF,TGTGCCAGCTCACCAAGGACAGGGGCGAACACTGAAGCTTTCTTT
TRBD1,16,-,TRBV18,TRBJ1-1,CASSPLATGAPAEAFF,TGTGCCAGCTCACCACTCGCGACAGGGGCCCCCGCTGAAGCTTTCTTT
TRBD1,12,-,TRBV23-1,TRBJ2-7,CASSRDSYEQYF,TGCGCCAGCAGTCGGGACAGTTACGAGCAGTACTTC
TRBD1,16,-,TRBV18,TRBJ1-5,CASSPPNGQGNQPQHF,TGTGCCAGCTCACCACCCAACGGACAGGGCAATCAGCCCCAGCATTTT
-,14,-,TRBV5-6,TRBJ1-2,CASSLIGANYGYTF,TGTGCCAGCAGCTTGATCGGAGCCAACTATGGCTACACCTTC
TRBD1,13,few,TRBV6-5,TRBJ1-1,CASRGQVGTEAFF,TGTGCCAGCAGGGGACAGGTGGGCACTGAAGCTTTCTTT
-,13,-,TRBV28,TRBJ1-6,CASKRRWNSPLHF,TGTGCCAGCAAAAGACGGTGGAATTCACCCCTCCACTTT
-,15,-,TRBV5-1,TRBJ2-3,CASSLARRSTDTQYF,TGCGCCAGCAGCTTGGCCCGGAGGAGCACAGATACGCAGTATTTT
-,15,once,TRBV18,TRBJ1-5,CASSPAVLGNQPQHF,TGTGCCAGCTCGCCAGCGGTTCTTGGCAATCAGCCCCAGCATTTT
-,15,-,TRBV19,TRBJ1-5,CASSAGSNSNQPQHF,TGTGCCAGTAGCGCAGGATCTAATAGCAATCAGCCCCAGCATTTT
-,14,-,TRBV6-5,TRBJ2-7,CASSPFGRSYEQYF,TGTGCCAGCAGTCCTTTCGGTAGGTCCTACGAGCAGTACTTC
TRBD1,15,-,TRBV28,TRBJ1-5,CASRAGGLGNQPQHF,TGTGCCAGCAGGGCAGGGGGTTTGGGCAATCAGCCCCAGCATTTT
-,16,-,TRBV12-5,TRBJ1-3,CASGLWGQGTGNTIYF,TGTGCTAGTGGTTTGTGGGGTCAGGGAACTGGAAACACCATATATTTT
-,14,once,TRBV15,TRBJ1-2,CATSISIDNRGYTF,TGTGCCACCAGCATCTCTATCGATAACCGGGGCTACACCTTC
-,15,-,TRBV27,TRBJ1-2,CASSSTGKGTYGYTF,TGTGCCAGCAGTTCCACAGGGAAGGGAACCTATGGCTACACCTTC
-,14,-,TRBV3-1/TRBV3-2,TRBJ1-4,CASSQGTTNEKLFF,TGTGCCAGCAGCCAAGGGACGACTAATGAAAAACTGTTTTTT
-,15,-,TRBV7-2,TRBJ2-7,CASSSTLTGLYEQYF,TGTGCCAGCAGCTCTACTTTGACAGGCCTCTACGAGCAGTACTTC
-,11,-,TRBV9,TRBJ1-5,CASRLGQPQHF,TGTGCCAGCAGGTTAGGTCAGCCCCAGCATTTT
-,13,-,TRBV10-1,TRBJ2-2,CASLSGNTGELFF,TGCGCCAGCCTTAGCGGGAACACCGGGGAGCTGTTTTTT
-,14,once,TRBV19,TRBJ2-1,CASSIARLAIEQFF,TGTGCCAGTAGTATAGCCCGGCTAGCGATTGAGCAGTTCTTC
-,11,-,TRBV2,TRBJ2-7,CASSETGEQYF,TGTGCCAGCAGTGAGACGGGCGAGCAGTACTTC
-,13,-,TRBV3-1/TRBV3-2,TRBJ1-5,CASQGRGNQPQHF,TGTGCCAGCCAGGGTCGGGGTAATCAGCCCCAGCATTTT
TRBD1,14,-,TRBV7-2,TRBJ1-1,CASSLIQGATEAFF,TGTGCCAGCAGCTTAATCCAGGGGGCAACTGAAGCTTTCTTT
-,14,-,TRBV5-8,TRBJ2-6,CASSFDTAGDVLTF,TGTGCCAGCAGCTTTGACACGGCTGGAGACGTCCTGACTTTC
-,13,-,TRBV5-6,TRBJ1-1,CASSLGENTEAFF,TGTGCCAGCAGCTTGGGAGAGAACACTGAAGCTTTCTTT
-,16,-,TRBV7-2,TRBJ1-3,CASSLDAGTSGNTIYF,TGTGCCAGCAGCTTAGACGCCGGAACCTCTGGAAACACCATATATTTT
TRBD1,11,-,TRBV20-1,TRBJ2-4,CSASAADRLYF,TGCAGTGCCTCCGCCGCGGACAGGTTGTACTTC
-,13,-,TRBV11-1,TRBJ2-5,CASSLEEGETQYF,TGTGCCAGCAGCTTAGAAGAGGGGGAGACCCAGTACTTC